This paragraph reports one T cell receptor beta chain. Using immunoSEQ multiplex PCR, the repertoire was profiled, and TCRdb retains in-frame clones only, with some absent. The sample holds 200,000 or so clones, about 85% seen once. The data belong to a study of blood T cell repertoires in COVID-19. Across the whole study: The United States, Italy and Spain supplied acute and convalescent COVID-19 samples. From T cells, B-cell-depleted T cells, or PBMCs came the material, which was cDNA or gDNA.

The CDR3 loop spans 19 amino acids. The chain uses TRBV21-1 and TRBJ2-7; the DNA was not compared with TRBD2, the D call given in the table. TRBV21-1 is described as a pseudogene. Specimen: peripheral blood. The TCR was taken from a human donor in a cohort sampled during active COVID-19. This chain's CDR3 is CASSKVCGGLAGVSYEQYF. The CDR3 nucleotides are TGTGCCAGCAGCAAAGTTTGTGGGGGTCTAGCGGGAGTGTCCTACGAGCAGTACTTC.